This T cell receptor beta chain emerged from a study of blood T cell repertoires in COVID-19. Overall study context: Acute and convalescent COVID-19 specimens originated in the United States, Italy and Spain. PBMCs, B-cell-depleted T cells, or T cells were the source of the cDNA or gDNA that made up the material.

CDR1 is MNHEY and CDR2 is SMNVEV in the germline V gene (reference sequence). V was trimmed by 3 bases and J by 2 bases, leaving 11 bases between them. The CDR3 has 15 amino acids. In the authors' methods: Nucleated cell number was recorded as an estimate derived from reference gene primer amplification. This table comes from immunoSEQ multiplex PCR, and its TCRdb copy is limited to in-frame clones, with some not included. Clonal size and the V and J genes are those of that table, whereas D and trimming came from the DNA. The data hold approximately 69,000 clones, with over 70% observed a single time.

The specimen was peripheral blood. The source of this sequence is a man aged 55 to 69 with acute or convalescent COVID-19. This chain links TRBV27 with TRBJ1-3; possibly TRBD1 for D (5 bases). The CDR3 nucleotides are TGTGCCAGCAGTTTTTCGGGGGGTACTGGAAACACCATATATTTT. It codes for CASSFSGGTGNTIYF.